Included here is one T cell receptor beta chain sequence, with context. Its cognate antigen has yet to be identified. Base-call qualities are not available, and no considerably larger clone is one nucleotide away. The time point label corresponds to: around 2 years on ibrutinib. For TCR beta library preparation, approximately 2 micrograms of genomic DNA were extracted from the cryopreserved PBMCs. Longitudinal blood samples from CLL patients on ibrutinib monotherapy were analyzed using high-throughput TCR beta sequencing. The patients took part in an open-label, single-center phase 2 trial of ibrutinib monotherapy. The sample belongs to a study of cytotoxic CD8 clonotypes in ibrutinib-treated CLL (dated by TCRdb to about 2021). Describing the broader study: The cohort had ten to twelve relapsed/refractory and about 15 treatment-naive patients; about 17 were IGHV unmutated. Samples at response were collected after a median of about 12 months of treatment, with a range of about 6 to 40 months. Cryopreserved peripheral blood mononuclear cells were obtained prior to treatment, at the time of response, and at either disease progression or sustained remission. Responses were partial in some 24 patients and complete in 2; after median 68 months follow-up, roughly 15 stayed in remission and about twelve progressed. All remission and progressive disease samples were collected while patients were still receiving ibrutinib. Of the 90 or so participants in the trial, approximately 25 had longitudinal samples available. On average, each sample had roughly 260,000 productive templates and roughly 95,000 productive rearrangements.

The goal of deep resolution MiSeq sequencing was a depth between 1 in 1 million and 1 in 200,000 T cells, and coverage averaged 10x per clonotype. The immunoSEQ hsTCRB Kit was used to generate the TCR beta libraries. From the authors' description of their analysis: Data were analyzed with ImmunoSEQ Data Assistant and ImmunoSEQ Analyzer, with V, D and J genes assigned per IMGT definitions. Clonality, with values ranging from 0 to 1, was calculated as one minus the normalized Shannon entropy of productive rearrangement frequencies. Public clonotype analysis was restricted to overrepresented clonotypes comprising at least 0.05% of each patient's repertoire. Approximately 12 age-matched healthy donor repertoires from immuneACCESS were used as controls for clonality. In TCRdb, the immuneACCESS table is reduced to in-frame sequences with V and J assigned. These tables do not hold every clone; where another copy was compared, an unresolved V gene accounts for under half, and the others remain unexplained. The V and J calls and clone size were taken over from that table, and D and trimming were inferred from the DNA. The sample table shows over 100,000 clones, and approximately 85% are seen once. Around 2.1% of the sample rests with the top ten.

The CDR3, cysteine through phenylalanine, is 14 amino acids long. Only the CDR3 DNA is retained, 42 bases long and in frame from the first base. Between the V and J ends, shortened by 5 bases and 1 base respectively, the junction contains 8 bases. Per the germline V gene, SGHAT is the CDR1 and FQNNGV is the CDR2. Overall study results and their limits: Public clonotypes were rare and either shrank or stayed stable during treatment, and the rise in clonality at ibrutinib response reflected expansion of private clonotypes. Sampling times were not matched between sustained-remission and progressing patients, and lymph node repertoires were not studied. Clonality rose at ibrutinib response, remained stable during sustained remission, and dropped back toward baseline at progression. At baseline, clonality was higher than in age-matched healthy donors and showed a strong correlation with circulating CD8+ T-cell counts.

The sequence was obtained from a human donor with chronic lymphocytic leukemia. The source was PBMCs, collected after 24 months of ibrutinib treatment. The chain is assembled from TRBV11-2 and TRBJ2-2, with no reliable assignment of the D segment. The CDR3 region: CASSQAVNTGELFF. The nucleotide sequence reads TGTGCCAGCAGCCAGGCTGTGAACACCGGGGAGCTGTTTTTT.